This T cell receptor (beta chain) was recovered during a study of PD-L1 blockade in urothelial cancer (dated by TCRdb to 2017 to 2019). At the level of the whole study: All patients started therapy at some point between 2014 and 2016 and received atezolizumab 1,200 mg intravenously every 3 weeks. An ECOG performance status of 0 or 1 was recorded for the patients, and 0 to 3 prior chemotherapy regimens had been received by the patients. Durable clinical benefit was achieved by nine patients and was not achieved by 20 patients. The study, an exploratory multi-omic analysis, examined somatic, immune and clinical correlates of response to PD-L1 blockade with atezolizumab in urothelial cancer. TCR sequencing covered pretreatment tumor samples and matched, serially collected peripheral blood taken before and after atezolizumab treatment. A median of about 140,000 T cells and 65,000 to 90,000 unique TCRs was obtained from blood samples, and a median clonality of approximately 0.077 was observed. Blood samples were analyzed at 3 weeks after treatment start (second dose) and at 6 weeks after treatment start. Pretreatment blood TCR-seq was available for twenty-nine patients, at least one posttreatment blood collection was obtained for about 24 patients, and tumor TCR-seq was available for about 24 patients. Whole exome sequencing and RNA sequencing of pretreatment tumors were performed alongside TCR sequencing in the same patients. Durable clinical benefit was defined as progression-free survival longer than 6 months, and TCR features were also tested against progression-free and overall survival. About 90% of the roughly 29 patients were males with bladder-origin urothelial cancer, and 18 of 29 reported a prior smoking history. Results the study describes overall, beyond this receptor: Small sample size (n of about 30) and many exploratory analyses mean the results are intended to be hypothesis-generating. A pretreatment peripheral blood TCR clonality below the median was linked to improved progression-free and overall survival. At 3 weeks after the start of treatment, tumor-associated TCR clones in peripheral blood had expanded more in patients with durable benefit (n ≈ 20, p = 0.022).

The CDR3 contains 14 residues, cysteine and phenylalanine counted. CDR3 DNA only is kept here, 42 bases in frame from base 1. Trimmed from V: 6 bases; trimmed from J: 2 bases; junction bases lacking a gene match: 3. The germline V gene sets CDR1 to SNHLY and CDR2 to FYNNEI. What this sample's time point label stands for: pretreatment peripheral blood. A cohort of approximately 30 patients with locally advanced or metastatic urothelial carcinoma, treated at Memorial Sloan Kettering on a trial protocol, was included. Peripheral blood mononuclear cells were collected pretreatment and during treatment, with between 1 and 8 total time points obtained per patient. The Qiagen DNeasy Blood extraction kit was used to purify genomic DNA from total PBMCs and from tumor samples. PBMCs were collected pretreatment and during treatment, and were isolated and stored as previously described. Regarding this clone: Its binding antigen is unknown. No base qualities exist here, and no much larger clone lies one base off it. The same CDR3 can be traced to other DNA sequences in this sample.

Each PCR received spiked-in synthetic TCR analog templates so that absolute template abundance could be estimated from read counts. TCRbeta CDR3 regions were amplified from genomic DNA with bias-controlled V and J gene primers using the immunoSEQ assay. Sequencing of rearranged TCRbeta segments was performed at approximately 20X coverage. Turning to the authors' computational methods: Clustering was used to correct sequencing errors, and CDR3s were annotated against IMGT so that V, D and J genes could be assigned. Out-of-frame and stop-codon sequences were excluded, and only productive TCRbeta rearrangements were used in downstream analyses. Clonality was calculated as one minus the Shannon entropy normalized by the log of the number of unique productive sequences. Clones differing between time points or between blood and tumor were identified using Fisher's exact test with Benjamini-Hochberg correction, with an adjusted p below 0.01 applied as the threshold. Drawn from immuneACCESS, this table holds only the in-frame rearrangements with V and J called that TCRdb kept. Clones are partly lost; checked studies trace under half to an unresolved V gene and leave the rest unexplained. That table furnishes V, J and clone size, whereas the DNA furnished D and trimming. For this sample there are 56,000 or so clones; 65% to 90% appear just once. Approximately 14% of the sample is in the top ten clones.

This TCR came from a man between 65 and 85 years old with urothelial cancer. The sample here was PBMCs, taken around atezolizumab (anti-PD-L1) treatment. The chain is made from TRBV2 and TRBJ2-2; 7 central bases correspond to TRBD2. The CDR3 amino acid sequence is: CASSPGLNTGELFF. The DNA is as follows: TGTGCCAGCAGCCCGGGACTAAACACCGGGGAGCTGTTTTTT.